This T cell receptor beta chain was identified during a study of regulatory T cells in long-lasting Graves disease. Overall study findings and caveats: Accuracy was perhaps lowered by the small sample size. Favored usage of TRBV28, TRBJ1-2 and TRBJ2-5 was recorded in persistent disease. TCR diversity was lower in persistent Graves' patients than in newly diagnosed ones.

Specified time point: persistent/refractory GD, antithyroid drugs over 5 years with positive TRAb. Generation of the TCR library employed RNA extracted from PBMCs. The ends were cut back, 2 bases at V and 7 bases at J, with 18 bases in the middle. The germline CDR1 and CDR2 sequences are SGDLS and YYNGEE. The CDR3 spans 15 residues. On this clonotype itself: Its antigen remains unidentified.

HTBI primers from iRepertoire and Arm-PCR of CDR3 regions yielded the TCR beta libraries. TCRdb re-derived calls from the multiplex PCR reads in MiXCR, one entry per CDR3 protein. This table holds over 250,000 distinct CDR3 sequences, 20% to 25% found once. Sample: peripheral blood mononuclear cells (PBMCs), taken when the disease was refractory, from a patient treated with antithyroid drugs. This chain connects TRBV9 to TRBJ1-2; maybe TRBD1 (5 bases). The sequence was obtained from a female donor with Graves disease. CDR3 sequence: CASSVWRRGLGGYTF. The CDR3 DNA reads TGTGCCAGCAGCGTTTGGAGGAGGGGCTTGGGTGGCTACACCTTC.